The clone carrying this TCR beta chain was detected ten times or more. Its cognate antigen is unknown. Gene names and germline match the mouse. The CDR3 is cut off 4 residues early in the read; its end comes from the germline J gene. The data stem from a study of CD8+ T cells in alopecia areata. Study-level background: C3H/HeJ graft donors with spontaneous alopecia, aged 6-12 months, supplied skin that was transplanted onto female C3H/HeJ mice aged about 6-11 weeks. Study-level results: Mouse data revealed clearer TCR sharing than patient data did, a gap possibly tied to HLA. Lesional scalp exceeded normal scalp in clonality, especially in alopecia totalis/universalis.

The V gene's germline CDR1 is MSHET and CDR2 SYDVDS. The CDR3 is made up of 13 amino acids. J gave up 3 bases and V 4 bases, and 0 bases lay outside the gene matches. It was cDNA, reverse transcribed from extracted RNA, that served as the sequencing template. TCRdb's table, derived via immunoSEQ multiplex PCR, lists solely in-frame clones and lacks some. The repertoire yields some 2,000 clones, none seen only once; the top ten contain under 65%. This receptor was obtained from a C3H/HeJ mouse with alopecia areata. MHC haplotype of the mouse line: H2-k. The sample consisted of lesional skin. V usage is TRBV29 and J usage is TRBJ2-3; 8 bases match TRBD2. The CDR3 here is CASSWGGAETLYF. Partial CDR3 DNA: TGTGCTAGCAGTTGGGGGGGCGCAGAA.